The 16 T cell receptor beta chains listed next were all sequenced from one sample in a study of early T cells in non-severe SARS-CoV-2 infection. TCRdb itself ran the 5' RACE reads through MiXCR, one entry per CDR3 protein. The sample yields more than 35,000 distinct CDR3 sequences, 5.3% seen once. The sample was whole blood. These receptors originate from an adult who was a healthcare worker with PCR-confirmed SARS-CoV-2 infection or an uninfected control (not recorded which).

In regard to this clonotype: A read error may be the cause here, since a much bigger clone is one base away. The CDR3 coding sequence is TGTGCCAGCAAGTGGACAGTAACCTACGAGCAGTACTTC. This codes for CASKWTVTYEQYF. V and J are TRBV2 and TRBJ2-7; weak D call: TRBD1 (6 bases). This CDR3 comprises 13 residues. V lost 7 bases and J 2 bases, leaving 12 bases between the germline ends. Germline V gene data show CDR1 as SNHLY and CDR2 as FYNNEI.

This clonotype was found many times. This chain joins TRBV30 and TRBJ2-7; D remains unclear. Germline V gene lookup returns CDR1 GTSNPN and CDR2 SVGIG (reference sequence). There are 13 residues in the CDR3. The V and J ends lost 4 bases and 3 bases respectively, with 13 bases between them. The DNA for the CDR3 is TGTGCCTGGATGGTCCAAGAAAACTACGAGCAGTACTTC. Protein: CAWMVQENYEQYF.

This clonotype has ten or more counts. The chain joins TRBV5-1 to TRBJ2-3, with TRBD1 identical over 7 bases. Germline values: CDR1 SGHRS, CDR2 YFSETQ. With 4 bases clipped from V and 4 bases from J, the junction kept 9 bases outside the gene matches. The CDR3 spans 15 residues. CDR3 nucleotides: TGCGCCAGCAGCAACCGGGACAGTGGTTCAGATACGCAGTATTTT. Its protein is CASSNRDSGSDTQYF.

This rearrangement joins TRBV7-2 to TRBJ1-6; no definite D call. Germline V gene lookup returns CDR1 SGHTA and CDR2 FQGNSA. Deletions cut 0 bases from V and 7 bases from J, with 10 bases between. The CDR3 is made up of 15 amino acids. CDR3 loop: CASSLAGQVNSPLHF. The CDR3 nucleotides read TGTGCCAGCAGCTTAGCAGGGCAGGTGAATTCACCCCTCCACTTT.

This clonotype is labeled medium-sized. The genes are TRBV28 and TRBJ2-3, with 10 bases matching TRBD2. Germline V gives CDR1 MDHEN, CDR2 SYDVKM. The trim removed 4 bases at V and 0 bases at J, leaving 7 bases unmatched. This CDR3 has 17 residues. DNA of the CDR3: TGTGCCAGCAGTTCCAGAGGACTAGCGGCTAGCACAGATACGCAGTATTTT. Protein: CASSSRGLAASTDTQYF.

This clonotype was picked up many times. This chain joins TRBV27 and TRBJ1-4, with a possible D match to TRBD1 (6 bases). V shed 2 bases and J shed 4 bases, with 14 bases lying between them. Germline V gives CDR1 MNHEY, CDR2 SMNVEV (reference sequence). This CDR3 has 16 amino acids. This chain's CDR3 is CASSLQGRVNNEKLFF. The CDR3 DNA follows: TGTGCCAGCAGTTTACAGGGGAGGGTTAATAATGAAAAACTGTTTTTT.

This chain joins TRBV2 and TRBJ2-7, with a weak D call TRBD2 (6 bases). Trimming pared 7 bases from V and 3 bases from J, leaving 19 bases between. This CDR3 has 15 residues. The V gene's germline CDR1 is SNHLY and CDR2 FYNNEI. The CDR3 is CASNLNWGSGYEQYF. Here the CDR3 DNA reads TGTGCCAGCAACCTAAACTGGGGTAGCGGCTACGAGCAGTACTTC.

This clonotype has only a few counts. V gene TRBV18 combines with J gene TRBJ1-1, with 11 nucleotides matching TRBD1. The CDR3 length is 14 residues. Germline lookup yields CDR1 KGHSH and CDR2 LQKENI. J was trimmed by 7 bases and V by 1 base; bases with no gene match: 2. CDR3 in amino acids: CASSPRGTGGEAFF. For the CDR3, the DNA is TGTGCCAGCTCACCACGCGGGACAGGGGGTGAAGCTTTCTTT.

The chain has TRBV12-3 or TRBV12-4 and TRBJ1-4; no reliable D call. V was cut by 4 bases and J by 8 bases, with 17 bases left in between. This CDR3 region has 15 residues. For the CDR3, the DNA is TGTGCCAGCAGTTCCCGGACGGGAACCAGGGAAAAACTGTTTTTT. Protein product: CASSSRTGTREKLFF.

This clonotype was seen more than once but under ten times. The genes are TRBV11-2 and TRBJ2-3; 9 bases are shared with TRBD2. V lost 6 bases to trimming and J lost 3 bases; unmatched junction nucleotides: 19. Germline CDR1 is SGHAT and CDR2 is FQNNGV. This CDR3 spans 19 amino acids. The CDR3 is CASRPFLLPGLAGTDTQYF. The CDR3 coding sequence is TGTGCCAGCAGACCTTTTCTTTTACCGGGACTAGCCGGGACAGATACGCAGTATTTT. Full variable domain (outside the CDR3, taken from reference TRBV11-2 and TRBJ2-3): EAGVAQSPRYKIIEKRQSVAFWCNPISGHATLYWYQQILGQGPKLLIQFQNNGVVDDSQLPKDRFSAERLKGVDSTLKIQPAKLEDSAVYLCASRPFLLPGLAGTDTQYFGPGTRLTVL.

This clonotype was seen repeatedly, ten times or more. The gene calls are TRBV4-1 and TRBJ1-6; D ambiguous. V was shortened by 4 bases and J by 7 bases, with 17 bases between the two germline ends. CDR3 length equals 16 residues. From germline, CDR1 is MGHRA and CDR2 YSYEKL. This CDR3 reads CASSPLGRVGNSPLHF. The DNA of the CDR3 is TGCGCCAGCAGCCCCCTCGGAAGGGTAGGCAATTCACCCCTCCACTTT.

This clonotype was detected ten times or more. The chain combines TRBV6-1 with TRBJ2-1; 8 bases agree with TRBD2. The V gene's germline CDR1 is MNHNS and CDR2 SASEGT. The J segment lost 3 bases and the V segment lost 5 bases, leaving 9 bases of the junction unmatched. The CDR3 loop spans 16 amino acids. As DNA, the CDR3 is TGTGCCAGCAGTCCGAGCGGGGGCACATTCTACAATGAGCAGTTCTTC. Amino acids: CASSPSGGTFYNEQFF.

This rearrangement joins TRBV6-2 or TRBV6-3 to TRBJ2-5; D not resolved. The germline CDR1 and CDR2 sequences are MNHEY and SVGEGT. There are 12 residues in the CDR3. The V end was cut by 5 bases, the J end by 5 bases, with 9 bases between. CDR3 in amino acids: CASSPFGETQYF. CDR3 sequence (DNA): TGTGCCAGCAGTCCCTTTGGGGAGACCCAGTACTTC.

Points on this clonotype: It may be a read error: a sequence one base away is much more abundant. The chain couples TRBV12-3 or TRBV12-4 to TRBJ1-1, with a tentative D call TRBD1 (5 bases). V dropped 5 bases and J dropped 7 bases, with 14 bases sitting between them. There are 13 residues in the CDR3. The CDR3 nucleotides read TGTGCCAGCAGTCCCCAGGGCGGCATTGAAGCTTTCTTT. Its protein is CASSPQGGIEAFF.

Many counts were recorded for this clonotype. The chain is built from TRBV7-2 and TRBJ2-7; a possible D gene is TRBD2 (7 bases). The germline gives CDR1 SGHTA, CDR2 FQGNSA. This CDR3 is 16 amino acids long. Trimming took off 0 bases at V and 5 bases at J, with 17 bases between the two ends. The DNA for the CDR3 is TGTGCCAGCAGCTTAGCGAAGGGGGGGGCCTACAACGAGCAGTACTTC. Protein sequence: CASSLAKGGAYNEQYF.

This clonotype was observed at least ten times. CDR3 protein: CSVDKGSYGYTF. In DNA form, the CDR3 reads TGCAGCGTTGACAAGGGGAGCTATGGCTACACCTTC. This chain uses TRBV29-1 with TRBJ1-2, with D possibly matching TRBD1 (5 bases). V shed 3 bases and J shed 4 bases, with 9 bases lying between them. The V gene's germline CDR1 is SQVTM and CDR2 ANQGSEA. CDR3 length equals 12 residues.